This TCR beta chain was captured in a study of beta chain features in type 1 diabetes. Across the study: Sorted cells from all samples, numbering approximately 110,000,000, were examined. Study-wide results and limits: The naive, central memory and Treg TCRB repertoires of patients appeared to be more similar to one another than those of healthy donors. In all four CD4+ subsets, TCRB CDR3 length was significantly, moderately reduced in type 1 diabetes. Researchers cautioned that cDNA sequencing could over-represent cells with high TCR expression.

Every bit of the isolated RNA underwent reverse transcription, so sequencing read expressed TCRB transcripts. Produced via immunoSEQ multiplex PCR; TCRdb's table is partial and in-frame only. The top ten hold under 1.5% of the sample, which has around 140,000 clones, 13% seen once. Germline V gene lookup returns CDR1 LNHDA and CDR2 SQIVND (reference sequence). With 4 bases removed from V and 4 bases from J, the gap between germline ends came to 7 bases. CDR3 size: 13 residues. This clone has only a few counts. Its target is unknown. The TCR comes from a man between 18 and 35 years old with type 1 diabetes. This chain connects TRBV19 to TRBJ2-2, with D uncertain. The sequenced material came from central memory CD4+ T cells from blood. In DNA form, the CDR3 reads TGTGCCAGTAGTAAGTTCCCCACCGGGGAGCTGTTTTTT. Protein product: CASSKFPTGELFF. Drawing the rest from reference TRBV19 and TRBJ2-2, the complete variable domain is DGGITQSPKYLFRKEGQNVTLSCEQNLNHDAMYWYRQDPGQGLRLIYYSQIVNDFQKGDIAEGYSVSREKKESFPLTVTSAQKNPTAFYLCASSKFPTGELFFGEGSRLTVL.